This TCR beta chain was captured in a study of beta chain features in type 1 diabetes. Study details: The patient and healthy donor groups were comparable for age, gender and cell yields. Study-wide findings and caveats: Whether HLA type influences TCRB rearrangement remained unresolved here. Across all four CD4+ subsets, people with type 1 diabetes showed modestly shorter TCRB CDR3s.

Note on this clone: Its specificity is not known.

The germline V and J ends were trimmed by 1 base and 0 bases, with 8 bases remaining between them. CDR1 and CDR2 (germline): SGHTA, FQGNSA. The CDR3 spans 15 residues. Every isolated RNA sample was fully reverse transcribed, so sequencing captured expressed TCRB transcripts. TCRdb's table, derived via immunoSEQ multiplex PCR, lists solely in-frame clones and lacks some. The table includes under 300,000 clones, roughly 30% detected once. This TCR was sampled from a man aged 25 to 45 in good health. The V call is TRBV7-2, the J call TRBJ2-3; no clear D. Sequencing input: central memory CD4+ T cells from blood. The DNA for the CDR3 is TGTGCCAGCAGCTTAGGCCAGCTTAGCACAGATACGCAGTATTTT. Its translation: CASSLGQLSTDTQYF.